This T cell receptor (beta chain) was observed in a study of CD8+ T cells in alopecia areata. Study-wide findings and caveats: Shared TCR sequences were less clear between patients than in mice, possibly partly from HLA diversity.

Combined cutaneous lymph node cells underwent sorting by CD4, CD8alpha, NKG2D, NKG2ACE and additional markers. In its sample, this clone was seen a few times. Its antigen is unidentified. Gene and germline names: mouse. The read is 4 residues too short to cover the CDR3 end, so that end is filled in from the germline J gene. cDNA prepared by RNA extraction and subsequent reverse transcription served as the template for sequencing. The method was immunoSEQ multiplex PCR; TCRdb's version includes in-frame clones alone and lacks a portion of them. The sample presents around 300,000 clones, none singletons. The CDR3 is 12 residues long. Deletions cut 5 bases from V and 1 base from J, with 5 bases between. The V gene's germline CDR1 is NNHNN and CDR2 SYGAGS (reference sequence).

Source material: CD4+ T cells sorted from a lymph node. V usage is TRBV13-2 and J usage is TRBJ2-5, with D perhaps TRBD2 (5 bases). The receptor was isolated from a C3H/HeJ mouse with alopecia areata. The MHC haplotype of the strain is H2-k. The CDR3 sequence: CASGDYQDTQYF. The sequenced part of the CDR3 DNA is TGTGCCAGCGGGGACTACCAAGAC.